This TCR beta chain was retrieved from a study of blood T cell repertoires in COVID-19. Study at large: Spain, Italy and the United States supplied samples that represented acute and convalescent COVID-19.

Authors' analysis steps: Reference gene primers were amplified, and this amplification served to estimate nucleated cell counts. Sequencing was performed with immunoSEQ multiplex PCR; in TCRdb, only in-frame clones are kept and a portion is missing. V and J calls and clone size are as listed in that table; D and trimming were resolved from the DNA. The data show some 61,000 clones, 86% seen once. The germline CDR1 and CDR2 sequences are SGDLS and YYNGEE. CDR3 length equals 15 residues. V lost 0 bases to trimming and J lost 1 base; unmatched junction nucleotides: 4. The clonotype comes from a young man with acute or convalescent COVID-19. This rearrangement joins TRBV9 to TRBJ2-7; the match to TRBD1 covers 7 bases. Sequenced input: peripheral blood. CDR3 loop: CASSVGRGRSYEQYF. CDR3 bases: TGTGCCAGCAGCGTAGGAAGGGGGCGGTCCTACGAGCAGTACTTC.